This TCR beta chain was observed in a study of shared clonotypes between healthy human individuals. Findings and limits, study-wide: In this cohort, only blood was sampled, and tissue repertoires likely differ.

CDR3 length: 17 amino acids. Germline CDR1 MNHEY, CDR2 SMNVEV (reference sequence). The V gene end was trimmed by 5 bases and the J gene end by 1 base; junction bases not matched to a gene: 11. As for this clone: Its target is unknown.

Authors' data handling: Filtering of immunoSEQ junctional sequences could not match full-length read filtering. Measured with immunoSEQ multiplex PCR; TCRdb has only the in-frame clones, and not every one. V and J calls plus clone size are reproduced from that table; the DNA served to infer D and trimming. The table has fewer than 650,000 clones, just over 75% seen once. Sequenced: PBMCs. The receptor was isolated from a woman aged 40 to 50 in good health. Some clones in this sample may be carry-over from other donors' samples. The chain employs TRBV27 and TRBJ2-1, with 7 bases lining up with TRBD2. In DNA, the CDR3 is TGTGCCAGCAGTCTAGAGACTAGCCGAGTGTCCTACAATGAGCAGTTCTTC. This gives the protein CASSLETSRVSYNEQFF.